This is a list of T cell receptor beta chains from one sample in a study of blood T cell repertoires in COVID-19. The repertoire was sequenced with immunoSEQ multiplex PCR; TCRdb's copy has only in-frame clones and lacks some. Of 50,000 to 65,000 clones in the sample, approximately 85% were seen once. The sequencing sample was made of peripheral blood. These receptors all stem from a man in his fifties or sixties with active COVID-19. CDR3s include the opening cysteine and the closing phenylalanine or tryptophan. The order of the fields is clone size, J gene, V gene, D gene, CDR3 protein, CDR3 DNA. The D gene is left open where the match is weak. Not all rows give a size; the values are once, few, many and, for expanded clones, a class.

.	TRBJ1-1	TRBV2	.	CASFGNSLNTEAFF	TGTGCCAGCTTCGGGAACAGTTTAAACACTGAAGCTTTCTTT
.	TRBJ2-5	TRBV18	TRBD2	CASSRTSGVKETQYF	TGTGCCAGCTCACGGACTAGCGGGGTGAAAGAGACCCAGTACTTC
.	TRBJ2-1	TRBV6-2/TRBV6-3	TRBD1	CASSYKPGQEYNEQFF	TGTGCCAGCAGTTACAAACCGGGACAGGAGTACAATGAGCAGTTCTTC
.	TRBJ2-1	TRBV7-3	TRBD1	CASSSDRDNEQFF	TGTGCCAGCAGCTCCGACAGGGACAATGAGCAGTTCTTC
.	TRBJ1-2	TRBV19	TRBD1	CASSHGAGGTNYGYTF	TGTGCCAGTAGTCACGGAGCAGGGGGAACTAACTATGGCTACACCTTC
.	TRBJ1-2	TRBV7-2	TRBD1	CASSSQAGGYGYTF	TGTGCCAGCAGCTCTCAGGCAGGGGGCTATGGCTACACCTTC
.	TRBJ1-3	TRBV5-6	.	CASSYRERSGNTIYF	TGTGCCAGCAGCTACCGGGAGCGCTCTGGAAACACCATATATTTT
.	TRBJ2-5	TRBV5-6	TRBD1	CASSFTGGETQYF	TGTGCCAGCAGCTTCACAGGGGGTGAGACCCAGTACTTC
.	TRBJ1-3	TRBV25-1	.	CASSTPGGSGNTIYF	TGTGCCAGCAGTACCCCGGGAGGTTCTGGAAACACCATATATTTT
.	TRBJ1-2	TRBV19	.	CASSRWASLNYGYTF	TGTGCCAGTAGTCGTTGGGCAAGTTTAAACTATGGCTACACCTTC
.	TRBJ1-5	TRBV6-1	.	CASSELSGVNQPQHF	TGTGCCAGCAGTGAATTATCGGGGGTCAATCAGCCCCAGCATTTT
.	TRBJ1-2	TRBV9	.	CASSVGRGNYGYTF	TGTGCCAGCAGCGTAGGCAGGGGCAACTATGGCTACACCTTC
.	TRBJ2-2	TRBV7-7	TRBD1	CASSLQGDTGELFF	TGTGCCAGCAGCCTTCAGGGGGACACCGGGGAGCTGTTTTTT
.	TRBJ2-1	TRBV18	.	CASSRLTYNEQFF	TGTGCCAGCTCACGACTAACCTACAATGAGCAGTTCTTC
.	TRBJ2-3	TRBV19	.	CASSMTASTTDTQYF	TGTGCCAGTAGTATGACAGCAAGCACCACAGATACGCAGTATTTT
.	TRBJ1-2	TRBV10-3	.	CAISQENYGYTF	TGTGCCATCAGTCAGGAAAACTATGGCTACACCTTC
.	TRBJ1-1	TRBV13	.	CASSLSGGDTEAFF	TGTGCCAGCAGCTTAAGTGGAGGAGACACTGAAGCTTTCTTT
.	TRBJ2-7	TRBV10-2	.	CASQFIREQYF	TGCGCCAGTCAATTTATTAGAGAGCAGTACTTC
.	TRBJ2-3	TRBV10-3	.	CAISVLAGTDTQYF	TGTGCCATCAGTGTACTAGCCGGCACAGATACGCAGTATTTT
.	TRBJ1-2	TRBV9	.	CASSKQGGGYTF	TGTGCCAGCAGCAAACAGGGTGGAGGCTACACCTTC
.	TRBJ1-1	TRBV7-8	TRBD1	CASSRRTGQNTEAFF	TGTGCCAGCAGCCGGAGGACAGGGCAAAACACTGAAGCTTTCTTT
.	TRBJ2-5	TRBV10-1	.	CASSGLSGTQYF	TGCGCCAGCAGTGGACTGTCTGGGACCCAGTACTTC
.	TRBJ2-7	TRBV29-1	.	CSGSRGPGEQYF	TGCAGCGGATCCCGGGGTCCGGGTGAGCAGTACTTC
.	TRBJ2-3	TRBV3-1/TRBV3-2	TRBD2	CASQGLGGAGGPRTQYF	TGTGCCAGCCAAGGCTTAGGCGGAGCGGGGGGGCCTAGAACGCAGTATTTT
.	TRBJ2-5	TRBV5-8	TRBD2	CASSLKTSGGTQYF	TGTGCCAGCAGCTTGAAGACTAGCGGCGGGACCCAGTACTTC
.	TRBJ2-1	TRBV7-8	.	CASSSTPASGGQFF	TGTGCCAGCAGCTCTACGCCTGCCTCCGGTGGGCAGTTCTTC
.	TRBJ2-2	TRBV11-2	TRBD2	CASSSPAGGSTGELFF	TGTGCCAGCAGCTCGCCGGCGGGGGGAAGCACCGGGGAGCTGTTTTTT
.	TRBJ1-1	TRBV29-1	.	CSVSHRGNTEAFF	TGCAGCGTGTCACATAGGGGGAACACTGAAGCTTTCTTT
.	TRBJ1-1	TRBV4-2	TRBD1	CASSQEANRGNTEAFF	TGTGCCAGCAGCCAAGAAGCCAACAGGGGGAACACTGAAGCTTTCTTT
.	TRBJ1-1	TRBV28	.	CASSGTRRNTEAFF	TGTGCCAGCAGTGGCACGAGGAGGAACACTGAAGCTTTCTTT
.	TRBJ2-5	TRBV27	TRBD1	CASSPFLNRDRVAETQYF	TGTGCCAGCAGCCCCTTCCTAAACCGGGACAGGGTCGCAGAGACCCAGTACTTC
.	TRBJ2-7	TRBV27	.	CASRKITGPYEQYF	TGTGCCAGCAGAAAGATTACCGGTCCCTACGAGCAGTACTTC
.	TRBJ2-1	TRBV11-2	TRBD2	CASSLVGSGGYNEQFF	TGTGCCAGCAGCTTAGTTGGTAGCGGGGGTTACAATGAGCAGTTCTTC
once	TRBJ1-5	TRBV2	.	CASSAGANQPQHF	TGTGCCAGCAGTGCAGGGGCGAATCAGCCCCAGCATTTT
.	TRBJ2-2	TRBV6-5	TRBD2	CASGTSGSGELFF	TGTGCCAGCGGAACTAGCGGTTCCGGGGAGCTGTTTTTT
once	TRBJ1-2	TRBV6-1	TRBD1	CASSGRRAGGSSSGYTF	TGTGCCAGCAGTGGACGGCGGGCAGGGGGCTCTTCGAGTGGCTACACCTTC
.	TRBJ2-3	TRBV5-1	TRBD1	CASSLADKGAADTQYF	TGCGCCAGCAGCTTGGCCGATAAGGGGGCAGCAGATACGCAGTATTTT
.	TRBJ2-6	TRBV7-2	.	CASSFRGTWANVLTF	TGTGCCAGCAGCTTCCGAGGGACATGGGCCAACGTCCTGACTTTC
.	TRBJ1-1	TRBV27	TRBD1	CASSLGTGGRTEAFF	TGTGCCAGCAGCTTGGGGACAGGGGGCCGGACTGAAGCTTTCTTT
.	TRBJ2-3	TRBV5-4	.	CASSLSASLLNTDTQYF	TGTGCCAGCAGCTTGTCGGCTTCTCTACTAAACACAGATACGCAGTATTTT
.	TRBJ1-4	TRBV6-5	.	CASSPSGPGVRFF	TGTGCCAGCAGCCCCTCCGGCCCGGGAGTACGGTTTTTT
.	TRBJ2-1	TRBV21-1	.	CASSKAVAGEYNEQFF	TGTGCCAGCAGCAAAGCAGTAGCGGGGGAGTACAATGAGCAGTTCTTC
.	TRBJ2-5	TRBV7-3	TRBD2	CASSSGTSGLYQETQYF	TGTGCCAGCAGCTCCGGGACTAGCGGGCTGTACCAAGAGACCCAGTACTTC
.	TRBJ1-1	TRBV6-5	.	CASSQRGEANTEAFF	TGTGCCAGCAGTCAACGAGGGGAGGCGAACACTGAAGCTTTCTTT
.	TRBJ1-1	TRBV15	.	CATRRTGMNTEAFF	TGTGCCACCAGAAGGACGGGGATGAACACTGAAGCTTTCTTT
.	TRBJ2-7	TRBV6-5	TRBD1	CASSYSGTGSYEQYF	TGTGCCAGCAGTTACTCTGGGACAGGATCCTACGAGCAGTACTTC
.	TRBJ2-7	TRBV6-6	.	CASSYSYEQYEQYF	TGTGCCAGCAGTTACTCGTATGAACAGTACGAGCAGTACTTC
.	TRBJ1-4	TRBV6-5	.	CASRQSGGYKKLFF	TGTGCCAGCAGGCAATCGGGGGGCTACAAAAAACTGTTTTTT
.	TRBJ2-3	TRBV5-6	TRBD2	CASSPTTSEADTQYF	TGTGCCAGCAGCCCCACGACTAGCGAGGCAGATACGCAGTATTTT
.	TRBJ1-1	TRBV6-6	TRBD1	CASRHRGRGNTEAFF	TGTGCCAGCAGACACAGGGGCCGCGGGAACACTGAAGCTTTCTTT
.	TRBJ1-1	TRBV5-1	.	CASRTGPNTEAFF	TGCGCCAGCCGCACAGGCCCGAACACTGAAGCTTTCTTT
.	TRBJ2-6	TRBV3-1/TRBV3-2	TRBD2	CASSPGGTEGISGANVLTF	TGTGCCAGCAGCCCCGGGGGGACCGAGGGGATCTCTGGGGCCAACGTCCTGACTTTC
.	TRBJ2-7	TRBV6-6	TRBD1	CASSNRQGASYEQYF	TGTGCCAGCAGTAATCGACAGGGGGCCTCCTACGAGCAGTACTTC
.	TRBJ2-3	TRBV15	TRBD1	CATSTRGLTDTQYF	TGTGCCACCAGTACGAGGGGGCTCACAGATACGCAGTATTTT
.	TRBJ2-5	TRBV11-2	.	CASSSIRGKTQYF	TGTGCCAGCAGCTCCATTAGGGGAAAGACCCAGTACTTC
.	TRBJ1-1	TRBV6-5	TRBD1	CASSKTGAANTEAFF	TGTGCCAGCAGTAAGACAGGGGCCGCCAACACTGAAGCTTTCTTT
.	TRBJ2-5	TRBV5-5	.	CASSFTSDLTQYF	TGTGCCAGCAGCTTTACCAGCGACTTGACCCAGTACTTC